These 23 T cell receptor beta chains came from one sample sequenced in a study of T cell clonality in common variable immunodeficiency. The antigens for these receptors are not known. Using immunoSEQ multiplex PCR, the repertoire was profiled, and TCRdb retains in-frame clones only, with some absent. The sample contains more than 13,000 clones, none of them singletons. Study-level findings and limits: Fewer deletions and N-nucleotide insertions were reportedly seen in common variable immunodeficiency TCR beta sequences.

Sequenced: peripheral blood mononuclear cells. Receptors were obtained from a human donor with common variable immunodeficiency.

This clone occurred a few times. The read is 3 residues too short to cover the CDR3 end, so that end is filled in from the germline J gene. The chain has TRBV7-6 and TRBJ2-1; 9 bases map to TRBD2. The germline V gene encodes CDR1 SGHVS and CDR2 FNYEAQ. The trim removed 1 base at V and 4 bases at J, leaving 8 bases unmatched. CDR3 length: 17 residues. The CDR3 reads CASSLDGRGGTYNEQFF. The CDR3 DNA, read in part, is TGTGCCAGCAGCTTAGATGGGCGGGGGGGCACTTACAATGAG.

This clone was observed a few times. The covered CDR3 bases are TGTGCCAGCAGCAACCGGGACTCGGGGAATGAG. This codes for CASSNRDSGNE. The entire CDR3 sequence reads CASSNRDSGNEQFF. The chain has TRBV7-9 and TRBJ2-1; tentative D call: TRBD2 (6 bases). Read coverage stops 3 residues before the CDR3 terminus; the germline J gene supplies the remainder. Trimming stripped 5 bases from V and 7 bases from J, with 15 bases between. Germline-derived CDR1 and CDR2 are SEHNR and FQNEAQ (reference sequence). The CDR3 consists of 14 residues.

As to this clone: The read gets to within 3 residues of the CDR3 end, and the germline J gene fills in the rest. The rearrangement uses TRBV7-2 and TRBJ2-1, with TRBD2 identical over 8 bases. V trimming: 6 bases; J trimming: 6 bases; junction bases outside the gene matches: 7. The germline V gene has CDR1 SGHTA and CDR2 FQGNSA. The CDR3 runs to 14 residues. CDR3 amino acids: CASRTRGGPNEQFF. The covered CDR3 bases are TGTGCCAGCAGGACCCGGGGGGGCCCCAATGAG.

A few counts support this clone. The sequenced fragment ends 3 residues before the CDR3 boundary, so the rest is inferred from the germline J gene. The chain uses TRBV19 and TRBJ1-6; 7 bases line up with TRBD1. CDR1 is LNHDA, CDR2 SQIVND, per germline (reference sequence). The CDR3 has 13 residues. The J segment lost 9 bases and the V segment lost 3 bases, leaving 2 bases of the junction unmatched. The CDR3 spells CASSMGQRSPLHF. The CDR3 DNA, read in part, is TGTGCCAGTAGTATGGGACAGCGTTCACCC. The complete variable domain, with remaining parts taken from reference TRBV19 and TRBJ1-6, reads DGGITQSPKYLFRKEGQNVTLSCEQNLNHDAMYWYRQDPGQGLRLIYYSQIVNDFQKGDIAEGYSVSREKKESFPLTVTSAQKNPTAFYLCASSMGQRSPLHFGNGTRLTVT.

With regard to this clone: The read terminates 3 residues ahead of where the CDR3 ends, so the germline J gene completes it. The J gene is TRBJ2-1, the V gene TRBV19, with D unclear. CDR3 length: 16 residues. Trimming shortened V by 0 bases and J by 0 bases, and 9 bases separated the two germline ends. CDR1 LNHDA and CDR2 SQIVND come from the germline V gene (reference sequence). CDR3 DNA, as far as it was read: TGTGCCAGTAGTATAGAGGGCCACTCCTCCTACAATGAG. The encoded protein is CASSIEGHSSYNE. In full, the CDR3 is CASSIEGHSSYNEQFF.

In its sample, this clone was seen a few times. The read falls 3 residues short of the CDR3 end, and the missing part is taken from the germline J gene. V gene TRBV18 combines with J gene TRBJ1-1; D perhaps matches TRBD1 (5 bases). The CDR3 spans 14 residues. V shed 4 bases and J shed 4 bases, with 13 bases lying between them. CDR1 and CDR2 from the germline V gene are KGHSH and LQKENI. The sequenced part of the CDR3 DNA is TGTGCCAGCTCACGGGGGGATCGGAGCACTGAA. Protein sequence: CASSRGDRSTE. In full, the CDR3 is CASSRGDRSTEAFF.

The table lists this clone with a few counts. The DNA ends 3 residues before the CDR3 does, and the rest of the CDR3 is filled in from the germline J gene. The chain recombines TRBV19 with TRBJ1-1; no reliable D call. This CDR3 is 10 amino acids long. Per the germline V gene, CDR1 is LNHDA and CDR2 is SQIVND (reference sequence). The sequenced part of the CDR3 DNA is TGTGCCAGTAGTACGGGGGAA. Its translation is CASSTGE. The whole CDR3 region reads CASSTGEAFF.

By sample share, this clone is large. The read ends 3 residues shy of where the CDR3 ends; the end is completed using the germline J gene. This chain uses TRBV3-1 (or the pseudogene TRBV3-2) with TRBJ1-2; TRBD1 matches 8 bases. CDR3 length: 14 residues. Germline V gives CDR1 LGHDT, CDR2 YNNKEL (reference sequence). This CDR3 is CASSPPGQVVGYTF. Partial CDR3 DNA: TGTGCCAGCAGTCCCCCGGGACAGGTCGTCGGC.

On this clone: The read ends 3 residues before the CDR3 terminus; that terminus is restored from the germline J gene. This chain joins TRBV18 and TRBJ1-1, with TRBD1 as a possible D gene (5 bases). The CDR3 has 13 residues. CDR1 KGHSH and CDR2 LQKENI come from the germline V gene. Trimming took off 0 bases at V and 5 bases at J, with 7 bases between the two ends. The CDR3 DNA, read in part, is TGTGCCAGCTCACCACCGGGGGGGACTGAA. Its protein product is CASSPPGGTE. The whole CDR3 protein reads CASSPPGGTEAFF.

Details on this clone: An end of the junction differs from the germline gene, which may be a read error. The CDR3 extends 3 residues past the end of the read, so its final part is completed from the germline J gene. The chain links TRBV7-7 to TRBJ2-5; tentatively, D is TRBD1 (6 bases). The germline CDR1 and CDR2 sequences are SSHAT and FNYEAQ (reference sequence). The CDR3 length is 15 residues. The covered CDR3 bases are TGTGCTAGCAGCTCCGGCAGGGGATACCAAGAGACC. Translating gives CASSSGRGYQET. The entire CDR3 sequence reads CASSSGRGYQETQYF.

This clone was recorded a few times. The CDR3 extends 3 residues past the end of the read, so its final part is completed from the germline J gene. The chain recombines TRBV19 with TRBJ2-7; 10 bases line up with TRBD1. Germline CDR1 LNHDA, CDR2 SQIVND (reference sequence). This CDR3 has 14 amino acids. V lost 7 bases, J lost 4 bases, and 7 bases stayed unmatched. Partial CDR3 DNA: TGTGCCAGTACCCGGGACAGGGGCCGTTACGAG. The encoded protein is CASTRDRGRYE. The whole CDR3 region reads CASTRDRGRYEQYF.

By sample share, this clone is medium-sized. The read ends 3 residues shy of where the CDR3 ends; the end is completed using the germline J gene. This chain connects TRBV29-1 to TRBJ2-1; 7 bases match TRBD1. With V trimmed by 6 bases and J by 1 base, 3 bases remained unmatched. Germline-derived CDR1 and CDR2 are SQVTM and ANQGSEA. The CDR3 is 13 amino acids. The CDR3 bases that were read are TGCAGCGTCGGGACAGATTCCTACAATGAG. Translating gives CSVGTDSYNE. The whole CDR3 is CSVGTDSYNEQFF.

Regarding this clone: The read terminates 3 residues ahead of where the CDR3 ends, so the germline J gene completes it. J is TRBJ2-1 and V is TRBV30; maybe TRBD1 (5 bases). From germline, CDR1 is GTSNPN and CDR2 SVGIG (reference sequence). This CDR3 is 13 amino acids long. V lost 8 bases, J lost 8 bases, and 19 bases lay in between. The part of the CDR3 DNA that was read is TGTGCCAGACGGACACCGCCCGGGCATGAG. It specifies CARRTPPGHE. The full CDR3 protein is CARRTPPGHEQFF.

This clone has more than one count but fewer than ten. Incomplete CDR3 DNA: TGTGCCAGTAGTACGCGAGGGCGCTATGGC. Its protein product is CASSTRGRYG. The complete CDR3 reads CASSTRGRYGYTF. The chain recombines TRBV19 with TRBJ1-2; D unresolved. Read coverage stops 3 residues before the CDR3 terminus; the germline J gene supplies the remainder. CDR3 length: 13 residues. CDR1 is LNHDA, CDR2 SQIVND, per germline (reference sequence). The ends were cut back, 4 bases at V and 4 bases at J, with 10 bases in the middle.

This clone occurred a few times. The CDR3 DNA, read in part, is TGTGCCAGCAGCTTAGTTAGCACTGAA. As protein: CASSLVSTE. The whole CDR3 region reads CASSLVSTEAFF. The chain employs TRBV7-9 and TRBJ1-1, with no clear D. The read falls 3 residues short of the CDR3 end, and the missing part is taken from the germline J gene. The CDR3 totals 12 residues. Deletions cut 1 base from V and 4 bases from J, with 4 bases between. Germline loops: CDR1 SEHNR, CDR2 FQNEAQ (reference sequence). The full variable domain, its missing parts supplied by reference TRBV7-9 and TRBJ1-1, is DTGVSQNPRHKITKRGQNVTFRCDPISEHNRLYWYRQTLGQGPEFLTYFQNEAQLEKSRLLSDRFSAERPKGSFSTLEIQRTEQGDSAMYLCASSLVSTEAFFGQGTRLTVV.

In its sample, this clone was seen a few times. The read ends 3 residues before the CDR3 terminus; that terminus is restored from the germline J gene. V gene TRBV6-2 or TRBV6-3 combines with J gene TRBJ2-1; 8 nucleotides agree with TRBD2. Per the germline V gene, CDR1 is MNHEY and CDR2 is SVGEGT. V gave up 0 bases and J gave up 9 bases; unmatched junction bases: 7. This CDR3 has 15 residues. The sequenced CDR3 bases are TGTGCCAGCAGTTACTCGGGTGGACTAGCATTTGAG. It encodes CASSYSGGLAFE. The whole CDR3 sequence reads CASSYSGGLAFEQFF.

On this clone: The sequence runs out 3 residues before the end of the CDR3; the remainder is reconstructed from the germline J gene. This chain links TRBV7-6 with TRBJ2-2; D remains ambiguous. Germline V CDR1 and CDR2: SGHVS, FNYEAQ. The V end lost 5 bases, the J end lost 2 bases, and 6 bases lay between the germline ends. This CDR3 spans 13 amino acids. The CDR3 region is CASSLSNTGELFF. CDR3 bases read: TGTGCCAGCAGCCTTAGCAACACCGGGGAG.

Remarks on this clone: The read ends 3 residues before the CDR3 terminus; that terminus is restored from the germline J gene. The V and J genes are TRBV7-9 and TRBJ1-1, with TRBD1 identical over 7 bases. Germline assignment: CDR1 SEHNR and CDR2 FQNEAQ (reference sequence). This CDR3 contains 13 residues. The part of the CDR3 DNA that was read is TGTGCCAGCAGCTCCGAGACAGGGAGGGGC. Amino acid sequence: CASSSETGRG. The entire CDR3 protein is CASSSETGRGAFF.

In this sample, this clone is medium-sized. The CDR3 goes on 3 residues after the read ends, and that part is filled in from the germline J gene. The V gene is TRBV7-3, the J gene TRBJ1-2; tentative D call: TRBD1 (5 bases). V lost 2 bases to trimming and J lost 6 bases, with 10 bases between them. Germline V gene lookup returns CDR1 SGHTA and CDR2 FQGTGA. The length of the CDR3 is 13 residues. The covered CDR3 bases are TGTGCCAGCAGCTTAGGGGCGGGGGATGGC. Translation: CASSLGAGDG. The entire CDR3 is CASSLGAGDGYTF.

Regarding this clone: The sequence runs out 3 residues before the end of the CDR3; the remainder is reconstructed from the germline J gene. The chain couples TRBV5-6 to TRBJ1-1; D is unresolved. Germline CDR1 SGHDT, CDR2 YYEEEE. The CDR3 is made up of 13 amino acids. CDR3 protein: CASSLGMMTEAFF. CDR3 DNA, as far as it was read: TGTGCCAGCAGCTTGGGGATGATGACAGAA.

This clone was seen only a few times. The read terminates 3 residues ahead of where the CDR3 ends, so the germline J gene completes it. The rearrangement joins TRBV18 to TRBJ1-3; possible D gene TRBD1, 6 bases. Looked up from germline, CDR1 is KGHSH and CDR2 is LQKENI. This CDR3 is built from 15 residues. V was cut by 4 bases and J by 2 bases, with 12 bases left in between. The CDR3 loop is CASSLTGTTGNTIYF. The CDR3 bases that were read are TGTGCCAGCTCACTGACCGGGACAACTGGAAACACC.

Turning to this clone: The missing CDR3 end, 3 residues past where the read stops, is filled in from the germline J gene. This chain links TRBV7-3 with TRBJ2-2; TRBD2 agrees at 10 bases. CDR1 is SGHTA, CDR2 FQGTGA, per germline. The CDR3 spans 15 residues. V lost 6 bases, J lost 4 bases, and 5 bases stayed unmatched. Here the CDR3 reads CASSPSGGSTGELFF. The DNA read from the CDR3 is TGTGCCAGCAGTCCTAGCGGGGGCTCCACCGGGGAG. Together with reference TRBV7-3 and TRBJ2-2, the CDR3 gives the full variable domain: GAGVSQTPSNKVTEKGKYVELRCDPISGHTALYWYRQSLGQGPEFLIYFQGTGAADDSGLPNDRFFAVRPEGSVSTLKIQRTERGDSAVYLCASSPSGGSTGELFFGEGSRLTVL.

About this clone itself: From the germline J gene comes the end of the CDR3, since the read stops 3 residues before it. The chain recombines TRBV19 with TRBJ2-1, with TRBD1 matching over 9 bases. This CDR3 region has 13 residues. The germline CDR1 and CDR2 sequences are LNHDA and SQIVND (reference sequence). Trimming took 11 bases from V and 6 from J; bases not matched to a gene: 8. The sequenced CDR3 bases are TGTGCCTGCCGGGGACAGGGAGTCAATGAG. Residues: CACRGQGVNE. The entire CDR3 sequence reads CACRGQGVNEQFF.